The sequence of this T cell receptor beta chain was determined in a study of metastatic and nonmetastatic thyroid tumors. V lost 1 base to trimming and J lost 4 bases, with 7 bases between them. Germline assignment: CDR1 SGHTS and CDR2 YDEGEE. This CDR3 contains 13 residues. This clone was counted at least ten times. Among the patients, none had received any treatment before thyroid surgery. TCRdb re-called the PCR reads via MiXCR. The sample consists of about 30,000 clones, more than 20% of them appearing once. The TCR comes from a female donor with papillary thyroid cancer or a benign thyroid nodule (not recorded which). Some clones in this sample may be carry-over from other donors' samples. V usage is TRBV5-8 and J usage is TRBJ2-3; D not resolved. The sample consisted of blood. In nucleotides, the CDR3 is TGTGCCAGCAGCTTGCTCGAGGCAGATACGCAGTATTTT. Translating gives CASSLLEADTQYF.